The TCR beta chain described here comes from a study of T cell responses to AZD1222 COVID-19 vaccine. Generated by immunoSEQ multiplex PCR, the TCRdb table keeps only in-frame clones and is missing some. The table records more than 100,000 clones, 91% of them present only once. The CDR3 runs to 16 residues. Germline values: CDR1 ENHRY, CDR2 SYGVKD. Trimming removed 3 bases at V and 3 bases at J, with 15 bases between. This clonotype was obtained from an adult who received the AZD1222 COVID-19 vaccine. Sequences were derived from peripheral blood, sampled 28 days after the second AZD1222 dose. The rearrangement joins TRBV10-3 to TRBJ1-3; D is ambiguous. In DNA form, the CDR3 reads TGTGCCATCAGTGAATACGGCATTTTAGGTGGAAACACCATATATTTT. Amino acids: CAISEYGILGGNTIYF.